Below are 7 T cell receptor beta chains sequenced from a single sample in a study of T-cell reconstitution after alpha-beta-depleted transplantation in children. A TCRbeta library incorporating unique molecular identifiers was prepared. TCRdb recomputed calls from the PCR reads with MiXCR, one row per CDR3 protein. The sample shows around 190,000 distinct CDR3 sequences, roughly 7% of them seen only once. The sequences come from PBMCs, collected before TCRalphabeta/CD19-depleted stem cell transplant. These receptors originate from a boy younger than 10 with acute lymphoblastic leukemia, due to receive a stem cell transplant.

This clonotype was counted ten times or more. The rearrangement links TRBV5-1 to TRBJ1-4, with a possible D match to TRBD1 (6 bases). The germline V gene encodes CDR1 SGHRS and CDR2 YFSETQ. The CDR3 has 14 residues. V dropped 3 bases and J dropped 8 bases, with 14 bases sitting between them. CDR3 amino acids: CASSSRGGDEKLFF. CDR3 bases: TGCGCCAGCAGCTCCAGGGGAGGAGACGAAAAACTGTTTTTT.

The sample holds many counts of this clonotype. The chain joins TRBV14 to TRBJ2-1; D uncertain. Trimming pared 0 bases from V and 5 bases from J, leaving 8 bases between. The CDR3 runs 14 residues. Germline CDR1 SGHDN, CDR2 FVKESK. CDR3 in amino acids: CASSQDWRNNEQFF. The DNA for the CDR3 is TGTGCCAGCAGCCAAGATTGGAGAAACAATGAGCAGTTCTTC.

This clonotype was seen a handful of times. J is TRBJ1-5 and V is TRBV20-1; D may be TRBD1 (6 bases). CDR1 is DFQATT and CDR2 is SNEGSKA in the germline V gene (reference sequence). Trimming left V 2 bases short and J 5 bases short, with 13 bases between. This CDR3 has 14 residues. The CDR3 DNA sequence: TGCAGTGCTAGAAAGTCGGACAGCCATCAGCCCCAGCATTTT. The encoded protein is CSARKSDSHQPQHF.

This clonotype was recorded at least ten times. The chain carries TRBV5-1 and TRBJ2-3; D gene uncertain. Trimming shortened V by 0 bases and J by 0 bases, and 11 bases separated the two germline ends. CDR3 length equals 16 residues. The germline CDR1 and CDR2 sequences are SGHRS and YFSETQ. DNA for the CDR3: TGCGCCAGCAGCTTGGGTAGCTCCGGGAGCACAGATACGCAGTATTTT. It is translated as CASSLGSSGSTDTQYF.

The V and J genes are TRBV6-1 and TRBJ1-1; no clear D. This CDR3 region has 14 residues. The germline gives CDR1 MNHNS, CDR2 SASEGT. Between the trimmed V and J ends, which lost 5 bases and 5 bases, there was a span of 15 bases. CDR3 sequence reads: CASSLNGRETEAFF. DNA for the CDR3: TGTGCCAGCAGTCTGAATGGGAGAGAAACTGAAGCTTTCTTT.

This clonotype was counted ten times or more. This sequence joins TRBV28 and TRBJ2-2; D is ambiguous. Germline V CDR1 and CDR2: MDHEN, SYDVKM. V was trimmed by 8 bases and J by 4 bases, leaving 8 bases between them. This CDR3 has 12 residues. Written as DNA, the CDR3 is TGTGCCAGCCGAGCTCCCACCGGGGAGCTGTTTTTT. Amino acid sequence: CASRAPTGELFF.

This clonotype was counted ten times or more. The chain couples TRBV20-1 to TRBJ2-3; TRBD1 matches 9 bases. With V trimmed by 6 bases and J by 4 bases, 8 bases remained unmatched. Germline V gene lookup returns CDR1 DFQATT and CDR2 SNEGSKA (reference sequence). There are 14 residues in the CDR3. In nucleotides, the CDR3 is TGCAGTGCGCCCGGGACAGGGTTTTCAGATACGCAGTATTTT. Translated, it gives CSAPGTGFSDTQYF.